This T cell receptor (beta chain) stems from a study of blood T cell repertoires in COVID-19. Germline CDR1 reads WNHNN; CDR2 reads SYGVQD (reference sequence). The CDR3 runs 13 residues. The V and J ends lost 3 bases and 5 bases respectively, with 10 bases between them. Sequencing used immunoSEQ multiplex PCR; TCRdb keeps in-frame clones, though not all of them. This table holds about 170,000 clones, approximately 74% found once. Sequencing was carried out using peripheral blood. The TCR sequence derives from an elderly woman with acute or convalescent COVID-19. The chain combines TRBV10-1 with TRBJ2-5; no definite D call. The CDR3 loop is CASSEWAGETQYF. In nucleotides, the CDR3 is TGCGCCAGCAGTGAATGGGCTGGTGAGACCCAGTACTTC.